This TCR beta chain was retrieved from a study of control samples from healthy donors and cancer patients. Clones were sequenced by immunoSEQ multiplex PCR, and TCRdb holds only the in-frame ones, with some missing. The sample records fewer than 200,000 clones, 93% being singletons. V lost 7 bases and J 4 bases, leaving 22 bases between the germline ends. The germline V gene encodes CDR1 SGHVS and CDR2 FQNEAQ. The CDR3 is 16 amino acids. The sample holds one count of this clone. Sequenced: blood. This chain links TRBV7-8 with TRBJ1-2; no definite D call. This receptor was identified in a woman between 55 and 75 years old in good health. CDR3 coding DNA: TGTGCCAGCACCACATTCGGACGGGAGACTACCTATGGCTACACCTTC. Translating it yields CASTTFGRETTYGYTF.